Given below is one T cell receptor (beta chain) in context. This entry is derived from a study of shared clonotypes between healthy human individuals. The CDR3 length is 16 residues. The V gene lost 3 bases and the J gene lost 5 bases, with 17 bases spanning the gap. Germline assignment: CDR1 SGHTA and CDR2 FQGNSA. The repertoire was sequenced with immunoSEQ multiplex PCR; TCRdb's copy has only in-frame clones and lacks some. The data contain fewer than 2.5 million clones, 80% to 95% of them singletons. The rearrangement links TRBV7-2 to TRBJ2-1; tentatively, D is TRBD1 or TRBD2 (5 bases each). The origin of this receptor is a young man in good health. Some clones in this sample may be carry-over from other donors' samples. The sequenced material came from naive CD4+ T cells from PBMCs. Subset indicated: CD45RA+ positively selected. CDR3 in amino acids: CASSLGLGETDNEQFF. CDR3 nucleotide sequence: TGTGCCAGCAGCTTGGGGTTGGGGGAGACTGACAATGAGCAGTTCTTC.